The source of this T cell receptor beta chain is a study of T cells in narcolepsy (dated by TCRdb to 2016 to 2019). Regarding the research as a whole: Patients with narcolepsy type 1 or type 2 (NT1, NT2) and healthy control donors were enrolled in the study. The study sought autoreactive T cells targeting hypocretin neuron self-antigens (hypocretin, TRIB2) in narcolepsy patients, using TCR Vbeta sequencing to track clonotypes in blood and CSF. Study-wide conclusions, independent of this receptor: HCRT-specific and TRIB2-specific autoreactive clonotypes were highlighted in plots that compared CD4+ T cell clonotypes in CSF versus blood from the same patient. Autoreactive clonotypes were reported to be detected serially in the blood of the same patients and of different patients, but not in the blood of healthy controls.

Library generation was performed with the immunoSEQ multiplex PCR assay. Held by TCRdb, this immuneACCESS table contains in-frame sequences only and omits some clones. Under half of the omission traces to an unresolved V gene where checked; the cause of the rest is unknown. In all, the sample holds about 18,000 clones, and 72% of those were seen once. The ten largest make up 14% of the sample. Of note for this clone: Its recognized antigen is unknown. Base quality data are lacking; no much larger clone is found one base away.

CDR1 SGHVS and CDR2 FQNEAQ were looked up in the germline V gene. The CDR3 contains 14 residues, cysteine and phenylalanine counted. The entry retains the CDR3 DNA only, 42 bases that are in frame from base 1. To allow TCR Vbeta sequencing and a comparison with CSF CD8+ T cells, memory CD8+ T cells were sorted ex vivo from the blood of patients. In this chain, TRBV7-8 is recombined with TRBJ2-5, with 9 middle bases fitting TRBD2. The J call may be faulty, since TRBJ2-7 better matches the DNA end. The source of this sequence is a human donor with narcolepsy. The sample consisted of CD45RA- memory CD8+ T cells from PBMCs. Interpreted using the paper, the cell subset or site label stands for: memory T cells sorted ex vivo from peripheral blood. The CDR3 has the sequence CASSSGLAFDEQYF. The nucleotide sequence is given as TGTGCCAGCAGCTCGGGACTAGCTTTTGACGAGCAGTACTTC.